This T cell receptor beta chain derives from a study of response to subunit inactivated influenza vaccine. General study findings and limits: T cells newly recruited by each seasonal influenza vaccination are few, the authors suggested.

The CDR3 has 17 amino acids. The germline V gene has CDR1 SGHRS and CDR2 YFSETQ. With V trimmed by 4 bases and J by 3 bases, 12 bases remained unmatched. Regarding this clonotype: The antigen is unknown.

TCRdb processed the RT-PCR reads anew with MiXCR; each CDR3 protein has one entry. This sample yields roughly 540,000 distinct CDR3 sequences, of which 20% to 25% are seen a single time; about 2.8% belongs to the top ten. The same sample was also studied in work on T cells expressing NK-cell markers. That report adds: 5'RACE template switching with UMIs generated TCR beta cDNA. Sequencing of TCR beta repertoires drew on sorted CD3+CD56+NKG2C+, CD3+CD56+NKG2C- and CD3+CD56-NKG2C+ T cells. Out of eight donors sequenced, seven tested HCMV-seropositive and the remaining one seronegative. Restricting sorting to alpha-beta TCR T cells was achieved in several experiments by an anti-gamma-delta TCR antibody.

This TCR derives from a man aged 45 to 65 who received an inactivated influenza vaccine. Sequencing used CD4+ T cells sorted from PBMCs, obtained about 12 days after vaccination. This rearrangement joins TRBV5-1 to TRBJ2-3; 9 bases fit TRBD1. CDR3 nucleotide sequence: TGCGCCAGCAGCCCCGGGACAGGGACAGACGGGACAGATACGCAGTATTTT. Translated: CASSPGTGTDGTDTQYF.